This is a list of T cell receptor beta chains from one sample in a study of circulating CD8 cells and anti-PD-1 response in melanoma. Each CDR3 protein gets one entry after TCRdb re-called the reads with MiXCR. The sample holds about 360 distinct CDR3 sequences, roughly 8.6% seen once. The specimen was CD8+ T cells from PBMCs, collected at baseline or after one month of anti-PD-1 therapy (not recorded which). Every receptor here comes from a human donor with melanoma. Each CDR3 is given with its conserved first and last residue. Fields, in order: D gene, J gene, V gene, clone size, CDR3 DNA, CDR3 protein. D genes are given only for firm matches. Rows give clone size only sometimes, using once, few, many, or a class for an expanded clone.

D gene: NA
J gene: TRBJ2-6
V gene: TRBV28
clone size: large
CDR3 DNA: TGTGCCAGCAGTTTAAGACGGCCATTCTCTGGGGCCAACGTCCTGACTTTC
CDR3 protein: CASSLRRPFSGANVLTF

D gene: TRBD2
J gene: TRBJ2-7
V gene: TRBV6-6
clone size: large
CDR3 DNA: TGTGCCAGCAGGACCGGGAGGGTCCGGTACGAGCAGTACTTC
CDR3 protein: CASRTGRVRYEQYF

D gene: NA
J gene: TRBJ2-7
V gene: TRBV6-2/TRBV6-3
clone size: few
CDR3 DNA: TGTGCCAGCAGCCCACCGCCTTCCGGGACTCCTCCCTACGAGCAGTACTTC
CDR3 protein: CASSPPPSGTPPYEQYF

D gene: TRBD1
J gene: TRBJ2-7
V gene: TRBV11-2
clone size: NA
CDR3 DNA: TGTGCCAGCAACCCCGGGACAGTAGACTACGAGCAGTACTTC
CDR3 protein: CASNPGTVDYEQYF

D gene: NA
J gene: TRBJ2-7
V gene: TRBV2
clone size: large
CDR3 DNA: TGTGCCAGCAAGGAGGCGGGGACCCTCTACGAGCAGTACTTC
CDR3 protein: CASKEAGTLYEQYF